This TCR beta chain was sequenced during a study of blood T cells in healthy people across ages. General observations from the study: It was the long-lived donors that had more naive CD4+ cells and higher diversity than aged donors. Across the age range, TCR beta diversity per million T cells fell in a roughly linear way.

Every donor provided ten milliliters of peripheral blood. About this clonotype itself: The target antigen is unknown.

With a J-beta primer mix and a sample-barcoded 5' primer, a second PCR ran 7 to 11 cycles. MiXCR was run by TCRdb on the 5' RACE reads, yielding one entry per CDR3 protein. Among 750,000 to 950,000 distinct CDR3 sequences listed, less than 70% were seen once. The CDR3 runs to 13 residues. V lost 0 bases and J 5 bases, leaving 10 bases between the germline ends. Germline V gives CDR1 DFQATT, CDR2 SNEGSKA (reference sequence). This sequence originates from a man at least 80 years old in good health. This chain joins TRBV20-1 and TRBJ2-5; D might be TRBD1 or TRBD2, each matching 6 bases. Sequencing was performed on blood. The CDR3 region is CSARDWGAETQYF. CDR3 in DNA: TGCAGTGCTAGAGATTGGGGGGCTGAGACCCAGTACTTC.